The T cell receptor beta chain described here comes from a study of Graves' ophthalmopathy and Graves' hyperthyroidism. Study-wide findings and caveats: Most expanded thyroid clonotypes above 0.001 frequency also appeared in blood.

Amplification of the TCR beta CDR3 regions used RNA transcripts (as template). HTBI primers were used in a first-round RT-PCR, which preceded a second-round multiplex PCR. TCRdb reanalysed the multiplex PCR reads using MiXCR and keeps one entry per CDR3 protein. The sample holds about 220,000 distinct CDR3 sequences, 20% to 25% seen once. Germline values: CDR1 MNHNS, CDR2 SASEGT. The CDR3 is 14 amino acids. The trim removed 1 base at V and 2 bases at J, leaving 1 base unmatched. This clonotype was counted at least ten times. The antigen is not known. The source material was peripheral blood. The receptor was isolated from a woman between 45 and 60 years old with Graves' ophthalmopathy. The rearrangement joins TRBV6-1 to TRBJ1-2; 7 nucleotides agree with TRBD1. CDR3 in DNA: TGTGCCAGCAGTGAAGGGGACAGAAACTATGGCTACACCTTC. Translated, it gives CASSEGDRNYGYTF.